What follows describes a single T cell receptor beta chain. Its cognate antigen is unknown. CDR3 length: 15 amino acids. V was pared by 5 bases and J by 2 bases, with 14 bases between. Looked up from germline, CDR1 is SGHAT and CDR2 is FQDESV (reference sequence). The sample belongs to a study of OX40 agonist ivuxolimab in advanced cancers. Using immunoSEQ multiplex PCR, the repertoire was profiled, and TCRdb retains in-frame clones only, with some absent. The sample records 50,000 to 65,000 clones, approximately 91% being singletons. Study findings and constraints: Relative to CD4+ cells, CD8+ T cells on average had more expanded clones.

Specimen: CD4+ or CD8+ T cells sorted from blood, collected in a trial of the OX40 agonist ivuxolimab. The rearrangement links TRBV11-1 to TRBJ2-3; D is possibly TRBD1 (6 bases). This clonotype was sampled from an adult with an advanced solid tumor such as melanoma, head and neck, liver or kidney cancer. The CDR3 loop reads CASSVDRLDTDTQYF. DNA for the CDR3: TGTGCCAGCAGCGTCGACAGGCTGGACACAGATACGCAGTATTTT.